The clone carrying this TCR beta chain was seen only a few times. TCRdb re-called the 5' RACE reads with MiXCR, one entry per CDR3 protein. The data show around 320,000 distinct CDR3 sequences, with 3.5% to 4.5% seen just once and approximately 20% held by the top ten. The sample comes from a study of T cells after yellow fever vaccination. The length of the CDR3 is 14 residues. V lost 0 bases to trimming and J lost 9 bases, with 14 bases between them. The sample consisted of PBMCs, taken 15 days after the yellow fever booster vaccination. The V gene is TRBV12-3 or TRBV12-4, the J gene TRBJ1-1, with D unresolved. The receptor comes from a man younger than 35 who received the YFV17D yellow fever vaccine. Written as DNA, the CDR3 is TGTGCCAGCAGTTTAGCCTCGTCTATAAACCAAGCTTTCTTT. Its translation: CASSLASSINQAFF.